These 32 T cell receptor beta chains share one sample of origin, sequenced in a study of T cells in Graves' hyperthyroidism and ophthalmopathy. TCR beta CDR3 region amplification was performed from RNA transcripts. The TCR CDR3 was amplified in a first-round RT-PCR using the HTBI primer set. Each CDR3 protein gets one entry after TCRdb re-called the multiplex PCR reads with MiXCR. The data contain about 640,000 distinct CDR3 sequences, roughly 15% of them singletons. The specimen sequenced was blood. All receptors come from a woman in her forties or fifties with Graves' ophthalmopathy.

The chain recombines TRBV28 with TRBJ2-5; TRBD1 agrees at 9 bases. The CDR3 loop spans 15 amino acids. Trimming took 4 bases from V and 4 from J; bases not matched to a gene: 7. Germline V gene data show CDR1 as MDHEN and CDR2 as SYDVKM. The CDR3 DNA reads TGTGCCAGCAGTTCAACAGGGGGCCTGGGAGAGACCCAGTACTTC. It encodes CASSSTGGLGETQYF.

This clonotype was seen many times. The V gene is TRBV5-1, the J gene TRBJ2-2; tentatively, D is TRBD2 (5 bases). CDR3 length equals 13 residues. From germline, CDR1 is SGHRS and CDR2 YFSETQ. Trimming took off 0 bases at V and 6 bases at J, with 6 bases between the two ends. The CDR3 sequence: CASSLASSGELFF. In DNA form, the CDR3 reads TGCGCCAGCAGCTTGGCTAGCTCCGGGGAGCTGTTTTTT.

There are many counts of this clonotype. V is TRBV7-3 and J is TRBJ2-7; 13 bases match TRBD2. The V segment lost 5 bases and the J segment 2 bases; nucleotides outside the gene matches: 15. Germline V CDR1 and CDR2: SGHTA, FQGTGA. This CDR3 is built from 19 residues. The CDR3 sequence: CASSRTTGTSGKTTYEQYF. The CDR3 coding sequence is TGTGCCAGCAGCCGGACTACCGGGACTAGCGGGAAAACAACCTACGAGCAGTACTTC.

This clonotype was counted many times. This chain uses TRBV20-1 with TRBJ1-2; 7 bases align to TRBD1. CDR3 length: 13 amino acids. Losses at the gene ends were 1 base for V and 6 bases for J; bases not matched to a gene: 5. Germline V gives CDR1 DFQATT, CDR2 SNEGSKA (reference sequence). The CDR3: CSARAEGADGYTF. The CDR3 DNA is TGCAGTGCTAGAGCTGAGGGGGCGGATGGCTACACCTTC.

The sample holds many counts of this clonotype. CDR3 loop: CASSSIRSRKTHEQYF. In nucleotides, the CDR3 is TGTGCCAGCAGCTCCATACGGTCCAGGAAGACCCACGAGCAGTACTTC. The rearrangement uses TRBV7-9 and TRBJ2-7, with D hard to call. CDR3 length equals 16 residues. From germline, CDR1 is SEHNR and CDR2 FQNEAQ (reference sequence). V lost 4 bases and J lost 5, with 21 bases in between.

This clonotype has ten or more counts. The chain links TRBV6-1 to TRBJ1-1; unclear D gene. The CDR3 has 12 residues. The V gene's germline CDR1 is MNHNS and CDR2 SASEGT. Between the trimmed V and J ends, which lost 6 bases and 3 bases, there was a span of 8 bases. CDR3 in amino acids: CASRETDTEAFF. In DNA, the CDR3 is TGTGCCAGCAGGGAAACGGACACTGAAGCTTTCTTT.

About this clonotype itself: It may be a read error: a sequence one base away is much more abundant. This chain connects TRBV11-1 to TRBJ2-1; the match to TRBD2 covers 10 bases. CDR3 length equals 16 residues. CDR1 and CDR2 from the germline V gene are SGHAT and FQDESV (reference sequence). The CDR3, as DNA: TGTGCCAGCAGCTTAGATACTAGCGGGATCTACGATGAGCAGTTCTTC. This sequence encodes CASSLDTSGIYDEQFF.

This clonotype is a singleton in its sample. This clone may be a read error of a much larger clone one base away. V and J are TRBV7-3 and TRBJ2-3; 13 nucleotides align to TRBD2. Germline trimming cut 5 bases from V and 1 base from J; bases unmatched to any gene: 3. The CDR3 consists of 16 residues. From germline, CDR1 is SGHTA and CDR2 FQGTGA. In DNA, the CDR3 is TGTGCCAGCAGCCGGACTAGCGGGAGAGGCACAGATACGCAGTATTTT. Protein sequence: CASSRTSGRGTDTQYF.

This clonotype was observed at least ten times. This chain uses TRBV18 with TRBJ2-6; D remains unclear. CDR1 and CDR2 from the germline V gene are KGHSH and LQKENI. This CDR3 is built from 15 residues. Trimming pared 3 bases from V and 2 bases from J, leaving 8 bases between. CDR3 bases: TGTGCCAGCTCACCGGATGTTACTGGGGCCAACGTCCTGACTTTC. It encodes CASSPDVTGANVLTF.

The chain uses TRBV7-3 and TRBJ2-2, with 7 bases that match TRBD1. The length of the CDR3 is 13 residues. The trim removed 3 bases at V and 15 bases at J, leaving 10 bases unmatched. Germline V gives CDR1 SGHTA, CDR2 FQGTGA. Here the CDR3 reads CASSFKTGTLLFF. The CDR3 coding sequence is TGTGCCAGCAGCTTCAAGACAGGGACCCTGTTGTTTTTT.

There are many counts of this clonotype. The chain recombines TRBV4-2 with TRBJ2-1, with D tentatively TRBD1 (6 bases). This CDR3 is 16 amino acids long. The germline V gene has CDR1 LGHNA and CDR2 YNFKEQ. The ends were cut back, 4 bases at V and 4 bases at J, with 17 bases in the middle. DNA for the CDR3: TGTGCCAGCAGCCGATTCTCAGGGGACCTGTACAATGAGCAGTTCTTC. It encodes CASSRFSGDLYNEQFF.

V is TRBV11-3 and J is TRBJ1-1; D gene ambiguous. The V gene's germline CDR1 is SGHNT and CDR2 YENEEA. The CDR3 spans 14 residues. Trimming shortened V by 6 bases and J by 2 bases, and 13 bases separated the two germline ends. This CDR3 reads CASSESLDNTEAFF. The CDR3 nucleotides are TGTGCCAGCAGTGAATCTTTGGATAACACTGAAGCTTTCTTT.

The rearrangement joins TRBV9 to TRBJ2-7, with 10 positions matching TRBD2. CDR1 is SGDLS and CDR2 is YYNGEE in the germline V gene. The CDR3 contains 14 residues. Trimming removed 7 bases from V and 4 bases from J; junction bases left unmatched: 8. The CDR3 sequence is CASDLAGEGYEQYF. CDR3 DNA: TGTGCCAGCGACCTAGCGGGAGAGGGTTACGAGCAGTACTTC. Combining the CDR3 with reference TRBV9 and TRBJ2-7 gives the whole variable domain DSGVTQTPKHLITATGQRVTLRCSPRSGDLSVYWYQQSLDQGLQFLIQYYNGEERAKGNILERFSAQQFPDLHSELNLSSLELGDSALYFCASDLAGEGYEQYFGPGTRLTVT.

In this sample, this clonotype turned up many times. J is TRBJ1-2 and V is TRBV7-2; D gene ambiguous. V lost 5 bases and J 0 bases, leaving 4 bases between the germline ends. The CDR3 totals 12 residues. Germline V gives CDR1 SGHTA, CDR2 FQGNSA. CDR3 in amino acids: CASSPTNYGYTF. The CDR3 DNA is TGTGCCAGCAGCCCCACTAACTATGGCTACACCTTC.

This clonotype was counted between two and nine times. The rearrangement links TRBV18 to TRBJ2-5; the match to TRBD1 covers 9 bases. Unmatched junction bases numbered 8, after V lost 5 bases and J lost 4 bases. CDR1 and CDR2 from the germline V gene are KGHSH and LQKENI. The CDR3 has 15 amino acids. The CDR3 DNA sequence: TGTGCCAGCTCATCGGACAGGGGACGACGAGAGACCCAGTACTTC. Its translation is CASSSDRGRRETQYF.

The chain is built from TRBV9 and TRBJ2-3; unclear D gene. V gave up 2 bases and J gave up 2 bases, with 9 bases separating them. CDR3 size: 14 residues. The germline V gene encodes CDR1 SGDLS and CDR2 YYNGEE. CDR3 sequence reads: CASSVGQHTDTQYF. CDR3 coding DNA: TGTGCCAGCAGCGTTGGCCAGCACACAGATACGCAGTATTTT.

This clonotype came up many times. As DNA, the CDR3 is TGTGCCAGCAGCTTACGACTAGCGCTCTACGAGCAGTACTTC. Amino acids: CASSLRLALYEQYF. J is TRBJ2-7 and V is TRBV7-2, with 8 positions matching TRBD2. V lost 2 bases, J lost 3 bases, and 3 bases stayed unmatched. Germline CDR1 SGHTA, CDR2 FQGNSA. CDR3 size: 14 residues. Supplemented by reference TRBV7-2 and TRBJ2-7, the full variable domain reads GAGVSQSPSNKVTEKGKDVELRCDPISGHTALYWYRQSLGQGLEFLIYFQGNSAPDKSGLPSDRFSAERTGGSVSTLTIQRTQQEDSAVYLCASSLRLALYEQYFGPGTRLTVT.

This chain links TRBV20-1 with TRBJ2-7; D remains ambiguous. This CDR3 has 12 amino acids. Trimming took off 5 bases at V and 4 bases at J, with 12 bases between the two ends. Germline-derived CDR1 and CDR2 are DFQATT and SNEGSKA (reference sequence). DNA for the CDR3: TGCAGTGCTCCATGGCAAAGTTACGAGCAGTACTTC. It yields the protein CSAPWQSYEQYF.

This chain links TRBV7-9 with TRBJ1-4; 9 nucleotides line up with TRBD1. Germline V gene data show CDR1 as SEHNR and CDR2 as FQNEAQ (reference sequence). V lost 5 bases and J lost 5; bases outside the gene matches: 9. The CDR3 loop spans 16 amino acids. The DNA for the CDR3 is TGTGCCAGCAGCACAGGGACAGGGATCTTAAATGAAAAACTGTTTTTT. Translation: CASSTGTGILNEKLFF.

This clonotype was observed a handful of times. V usage is TRBV24-1 and J usage is TRBJ2-1; tentative D call: TRBD2 (5 bases). Germline V gene sequence: CDR1 KGHDR, CDR2 SFDVKD. The V end lost 0 bases, the J end lost 10 bases, and 12 bases lay between the germline ends. This CDR3 spans 14 amino acids. The DNA of the CDR3 is TGTGCCACCAGTGATTTGCGGGCACGAGGGGAGCAGTTCTTC. It specifies CATSDLRARGEQFF.

In this sample, this clonotype turned up a few times. The genes are TRBV29-1 and TRBJ1-1; TRBD1 matches 9 bases. The CDR3 has 14 amino acids. Germline lookup yields CDR1 SQVTM and CDR2 ANQGSEA. After removal of 7 bases from V and 4 bases from J, the junction contained 10 bases not matched to a gene. In DNA form, the CDR3 reads TGCAGCGGACGGCATGGGGACAGGGTCACTGAAGCTTTCTTT. The encoded protein is CSGRHGDRVTEAFF.

This clonotype has only a few counts. The chain is built from TRBV20-1 and TRBJ2-2; 13 bases are shared with TRBD2. V lost 3 bases to trimming and J lost 5 bases; unmatched junction nucleotides: 9. CDR3 length: 17 amino acids. CDR1 and CDR2 from the germline V gene are DFQATT and SNEGSKA (reference sequence). In DNA form, the CDR3 reads TGCAGTGCTAGCGGACTAGCGGGAGTGGGATGGACCGGGGAGCTGTTTTTT. This sequence encodes CSASGLAGVGWTGELFF.

At least ten counts were recorded for this clonotype. The chain has TRBV20-1 and TRBJ2-5; 10 positions match TRBD2. This CDR3 spans 16 amino acids. CDR1 and CDR2 from the germline V gene are DFQATT and SNEGSKA (reference sequence). Losses at the gene ends were 0 bases for V and 4 bases for J; bases not matched to a gene: 8. The CDR3 DNA follows: TGCAGTGCTAGAGATGTCCTAGCGGGAGTGGTAGAGACCCAGTACTTC. Translating it yields CSARDVLAGVVETQYF.

In this sample, this clonotype turned up a few times. V and J are TRBV6-2 or TRBV6-3 and TRBJ2-3; TRBD2 matches at 8 bases. V trimming: 6 bases; J trimming: 8 bases; junction bases outside the gene matches: 16. The length of the CDR3 is 16 residues. CDR1 is MNHEY and CDR2 is SVGEGT in the germline V gene. The CDR3 sequence is CASSYTSGSTYFTQYF. The CDR3 bases are TGTGCCAGCAGCTATACTAGCGGAAGTACCTATTTTACGCAGTATTTT.

This clonotype was counted only a few times. The V and J genes are TRBV3-1 and TRBJ1-1; TRBD1 is a possible D gene (5 bases). V was trimmed by 2 bases and J by 1 base, leaving 17 bases between them. Germline V gene sequence: CDR1 LGHDT, CDR2 YNNKEL (reference sequence). This CDR3 region has 17 residues. DNA for the CDR3: TGTGCCAGCAGCCAAAGTGGCGACAGACAGCAGAACACTGAAGCTTTCTTT. Protein sequence: CASSQSGDRQQNTEAFF. Supplemented by reference TRBV3-1 and TRBJ1-1, the full variable domain reads DTAVSQTPKYLVTQMGNDKSIKCEQNLGHDTMYWYKQDSKKFLKIMFSYNNKELIINETVPNRFSPKSPDKAHLNLHINSLELGDSAVYFCASSQSGDRQQNTEAFFGQGTRLTVV.

This clonotype has a handful of counts. The V gene is TRBV4-2, the J gene TRBJ2-2; 10 bases match TRBD1. The CDR3 sequence is 16 residues long. Germline assignment: CDR1 LGHNA and CDR2 YNFKEQ. V trimming: 5 bases; J trimming: 8 bases; junction bases outside the gene matches: 11. CDR3 residues: CASSGKDRGHGGELFF. The CDR3 DNA reads TGTGCCAGCAGCGGGAAAGACAGGGGGCACGGAGGGGAGCTGTTTTTT.

V gene TRBV6-1 combines with J gene TRBJ1-5, with a tentative D call TRBD1 (6 bases). Per the germline V gene, CDR1 is MNHNS and CDR2 is SASEGT. Trimming left V 0 bases short and J 6 bases short, with 15 bases between. The CDR3 loop spans 16 amino acids. The CDR3 protein is CASSEAPGGRGQPQHF. In nucleotides, the CDR3 is TGTGCCAGCAGTGAAGCCCCGGGGGGCCGCGGTCAGCCCCAGCATTTT.

Only a few counts were recorded for this clonotype. The rearrangement uses TRBV14 and TRBJ1-4, with 8 bases identical to TRBD1. V dropped 4 bases and J dropped 0; count of bases not matched to a gene: 7. Germline CDR1 is SGHDN and CDR2 is FVKESK. CDR3 length: 17 residues. The CDR3, as DNA: TGTGCCAGCAGCCTACGGACAGGGTTAGCAACTAATGAAAAACTGTTTTTT. Translating gives CASSLRTGLATNEKLFF. Full variable domain (missing parts from reference TRBV14 and TRBJ1-4): EAGVTQFPSHSVIEKGQTVTLRCDPISGHDNLYWYRRVMGKEIKFLLHFVKESKQDESGMPNNRFLAERTGGTYSTLKVQPAELEDSGVYFCASSLRTGLATNEKLFFGSGTQLSVL.

Note on this clonotype: Possible read error: a much larger clone is one base away. This chain joins TRBV12-3 or TRBV12-4 and TRBJ2-5; 7 bases fit TRBD1. The CDR3 sequence is 13 residues long. The CDR3 bases are TGTGCCAGCAGGAAGGGGACAGAAGAGACCCGGTACTTC. Translated: CASRKGTEETRYF.

This clonotype was observed many times. The chain uses TRBV28 and TRBJ1-4, with a tentative D call TRBD1 (6 bases). Trimming took 2 bases from V and 3 from J, leaving 13 bases between them. There are 16 residues in the CDR3. CDR1 and CDR2 from the germline V gene are MDHEN and SYDVKM. CDR3 coding DNA: TGTGCCAGCAGTTTAAGCTGGGGGGCACCTAATGAAAAACTGTTTTTT. Amino acids: CASSLSWGAPNEKLFF.

This chain connects TRBV12-3 or TRBV12-4 to TRBJ2-3; a possible D gene is TRBD1 (6 bases). The CDR3 length is 15 residues. Trimming removed 6 bases from V and 3 bases from J, with 16 bases in between. This CDR3 reads CASRYLGQGTDTQYF. CDR3 nucleotides: TGTGCCAGCAGATACTTAGGCCAGGGGACAGATACGCAGTATTTT.

This clonotype showed up many times. This chain connects TRBV12-3 or TRBV12-4 to TRBJ2-5; D assignment may be TRBD1 or TRBD2 (6 bases each). This CDR3 has 16 residues. With 6 bases removed from V and 4 bases from J, the gap between germline ends came to 21 bases. The CDR3 nucleotides read TGTGCCAGCAGCCCACGGCGGAGAGGAGGGGGAGAGACCCAGTACTTC. Its translation: CASSPRRRGGGETQYF.